Presented here are 21 T cell receptor beta chains from one specimen sequenced in a study of beta chain features in type 1 diabetes. Sequencing targeted expressed TCRB transcripts, as all isolated RNA had been reverse transcribed. Only in-frame clones appear in the TCRdb table, and some are missing; sequencing was by immunoSEQ multiplex PCR. Here the sample spans more than 120,000 clones, more than 9% being singletons. Specimen: naive CD4+ T cells from blood. The receptors shown here come from a man aged 18 to 29 in good health.

This clone was seen only a few times. This chain links TRBV18 with TRBJ2-5; D perhaps matches TRBD1 (5 bases). The ends were cut back, 1 base at V and 3 bases at J, with 15 bases in the middle. CDR3 size: 16 residues. The V gene's germline CDR1 is KGHSH and CDR2 LQKENI. CDR3 sequence: CASSPRNPDTKETQYF. The CDR3 region has the DNA TGTGCCAGCTCACCACGCAATCCGGACACAAAAGAGACCCAGTACTTC.

The V gene is TRBV5-1, the J gene TRBJ2-7, with 11 bases fitting TRBD1. V lost 4 bases and J lost 7; bases outside the gene matches: 7. Germline assignment: CDR1 SGHRS and CDR2 YFSETQ. The CDR3 is 14 residues long. The CDR3 loop reads CASSNGQGAGEQYF. The CDR3 bases are TGCGCCAGCAGCAATGGACAGGGGGCCGGAGAGCAGTACTTC.

The chain uses TRBV5-1 and TRBJ1-2; 7 bases are a match to TRBD1. Germline V gene lookup returns CDR1 SGHRS and CDR2 YFSETQ. J lost 13 bases, V lost 5 bases, and 11 bases had no gene match. This CDR3 spans 12 amino acids. The chain's CDR3 is CASRQGTARITF. In nucleotides, the CDR3 is TGCGCCAGCAGGCAAGGGACAGCTCGAATCACCTTC.

This clone was counted only a few times. The J gene is TRBJ2-3, the V gene TRBV5-4; TRBD2 agrees at 14 bases. CDR3 length: 17 residues. CDR1 is SGHNT, CDR2 YYREEE, per germline (reference sequence). V trimming: 10 bases; J trimming: 6 bases; junction bases outside the gene matches: 16. CDR3 DNA sequence: TGTGCCCCAGGACTAGCGGGGGGAACTGTCCCCTCGGATACGCAGTATTTT. It is translated as CAPGLAGGTVPSDTQYF.

This clone was seen only a few times. The V and J genes are TRBV6-5 and TRBJ1-1; a weak D match, TRBD1 (6 bases). Between the trimmed V and J ends, which lost 6 bases and 6 bases, there was a span of 17 bases. This CDR3 is 14 amino acids long. Germline-derived CDR1 and CDR2 are MNHEY and SVGAGI. CDR3 in DNA: TGTGCCAGCAGGGATACAGGGACGGCGGCTGAAGCTTTCTTT. Translation gives CASRDTGTAAEAFF.

The genes are TRBV9 and TRBJ1-3, with 7 bases aligning to TRBD1. CDR1 is SGDLS and CDR2 is YYNGEE in the germline V gene. The CDR3 length is 16 residues. V lost 2 bases, J lost 1 base, and 6 bases stayed unmatched. The CDR3 region has the DNA TGTGCCAGCAGCGTCGAGACGGGACAGTCTGGAAACACCATATATTTT. The encoded protein is CASSVETGQSGNTIYF.

This clone was seen more than once but under ten times. The chain joins TRBV5-1 to TRBJ2-3, with 7 positions matching TRBD2. With V trimmed by 0 bases and J by 3 bases, 1 base remained unmatched. CDR1 and CDR2 (germline): SGHRS, YFSETQ. The CDR3 sequence is 14 residues long. CDR3 DNA: TGCGCCAGCAGCTTGGTGCGGGGGACAGATACGCAGTATTTT. This encodes CASSLVRGTDTQYF.

The gene calls are TRBV2 and TRBJ1-5; TRBD1 agrees at 8 bases. The CDR3 contains 14 residues. V lost 7 bases, J lost 4 bases, and 6 bases stayed unmatched. The germline V gene encodes CDR1 SNHLY and CDR2 FYNNEI. The CDR3 reads CASTRTGQNQPQHF. CDR3 sequence (DNA): TGTGCCAGCACTCGGACAGGGCAAAATCAGCCCCAGCATTTT. Full variable domain (missing parts from reference TRBV2 and TRBJ1-5): EPEVTQTPSHQVTQMGQEVILRCVPISNHLYFYWYRQILGQKVEFLVSFYNNEISEKSEIFDDQFSVERPDGSNFTLKIRSTKLEDSAMYFCASTRTGQNQPQHFGDGTRLSIL.

The chain carries TRBV30 and TRBJ1-4; 7 nucleotides match TRBD1. J gave up 6 bases and V 0 bases, and 4 bases lay outside the gene matches. CDR1 GTSNPN and CDR2 SVGIG come from the germline V gene (reference sequence). The CDR3 runs 14 residues. The CDR3 reads CAWSVKDRDEKLFF. In nucleotides, the CDR3 is TGTGCCTGGAGTGTAAAAGACAGGGATGAAAAACTGTTTTTT.

The table lists this clone with a few counts. This chain connects TRBV18 to TRBJ2-1, with 7 positions matching TRBD2. The junction had 1 base not matched to a gene; V was cut back by 0 bases and J by 2 bases. This CDR3 is built from 15 residues. Germline assignment: CDR1 KGHSH and CDR2 LQKENI. CDR3 protein: CASSPPTSAYNEQFF. Here the CDR3 DNA reads TGTGCCAGCTCACCACCCACTAGCGCCTACAATGAGCAGTTCTTC.

In this sample, this clone turned up a few times. The chain has TRBV18 and TRBJ2-3, with 9 bases that match TRBD2. This CDR3 comprises 16 residues. Germline CDR1 and CDR2: KGHSH and LQKENI. Trimming at V came to 5 bases and at J to 1 base, leaving 7 bases not matched to a gene. The CDR3 sequence: CASSSIAGVGTDTQYF. The DNA of the CDR3 is TGTGCCAGCTCATCCATAGCGGGGGTGGGCACAGATACGCAGTATTTT.

This clone was picked up a small number of times. The sample carries other DNA sequences with the same CDR3. V usage is TRBV7-2 and J usage is TRBJ2-5; 9 bases agree with TRBD2. CDR3 length: 14 residues. The junction had 1 base not matched to a gene; V was cut back by 2 bases and J by 3 bases. The V gene's germline CDR1 is SGHTA and CDR2 FQGNSA. CDR3 sequence (DNA): TGTGCCAGCAGCTTAAGCGGGGGGAAAGAGACCCAGTACTTC. Its translation: CASSLSGGKETQYF.

The chain employs TRBV18 and TRBJ2-5; 9 nucleotides line up with TRBD2. Germline values: CDR1 KGHSH, CDR2 LQKENI. J gave up 1 base and V 0 bases, and 6 bases lay outside the gene matches. There are 17 residues in the CDR3. The chain's CDR3 is CASSPPSSGGFQETQYF. The CDR3 bases are TGTGCCAGCTCACCACCTTCCAGCGGGGGGTTCCAAGAGACCCAGTACTTC.

The V gene is TRBV14, the J gene TRBJ2-3; 7 bases align to TRBD2. V gave up 4 bases and J gave up 4 bases; unmatched junction bases: 8. Germline CDR1 reads SGHDN; CDR2 reads FVKESK. This CDR3 has 15 residues. The CDR3 protein is CASSPTSPLADTQYF. The CDR3 DNA reads as TGTGCCAGCAGCCCGACTAGCCCCCTCGCAGATACGCAGTATTTT.

The rearrangement joins TRBV9 to TRBJ2-3; 9 bases agree with TRBD2. The V gene end was trimmed by 2 bases and the J gene end by 2 bases; junction bases not matched to a gene: 12. The V gene's germline CDR1 is SGDLS and CDR2 YYNGEE. CDR3 length: 18 amino acids. The CDR3 sequence: CASSVTSGGPLTTDTQYF. CDR3 sequence (DNA): TGTGCCAGCAGCGTGACCAGCGGGGGGCCTCTTACCACAGATACGCAGTATTTT.

This clone was found many times. The chain joins TRBV14 to TRBJ2-3; 8 nucleotides agree with TRBD2. V gave up 3 bases and J gave up 11 bases; unmatched junction bases: 7. Per the germline V gene, CDR1 is SGHDN and CDR2 is FVKESK. The CDR3 is 13 amino acids. The CDR3 region is CASSQPGSGRQYF. The CDR3 DNA follows: TGTGCCAGCAGCCAGCCTGGGAGCGGGAGGCAGTATTTT.

The V and J genes are TRBV19 and TRBJ1-2; D is unresolved. Trimming took off 4 bases at V and 3 bases at J, with 18 bases between the two ends. From germline, CDR1 is LNHDA and CDR2 SQIVND (reference sequence). This CDR3 comprises 16 residues. This CDR3 reads CASSNPSREGDYGYTF. The CDR3 coding sequence is TGTGCCAGTAGTAATCCCAGTCGGGAGGGCGACTATGGCTACACCTTC.

Ten or more counts support this clone. The V gene is TRBV4-3, the J gene TRBJ2-7; D not certain. The germline V gene encodes CDR1 LGHNA and CDR2 YSLEER. Between the trimmed V and J ends, which lost 1 base and 6 bases, there was a span of 16 bases. The CDR3 totals 15 residues. DNA of the CDR3: TGCGCCAGCAGCCAAGTGCGAGGTCCGGCCGCCGAGCAGTACTTC. As protein: CASSQVRGPAAEQYF.

This clone was seen at least ten times. V is TRBV7-2 and J is TRBJ2-1; 8 bases map to TRBD1. This CDR3 has 15 amino acids. Unmatched junction bases numbered 10, after V lost 6 bases and J lost 6 bases. Germline lookup yields CDR1 SGHTA and CDR2 FQGNSA. The CDR3 DNA reads TGTGCCAGCAGATGGACAGGGCAGGCCCTCAATGAGCAGTTCTTC. Encoded protein: CASRWTGQALNEQFF. Combining the CDR3 with reference TRBV7-2 and TRBJ2-1 gives the whole variable domain GAGVSQSPSNKVTEKGKDVELRCDPISGHTALYWYRQSLGQGLEFLIYFQGNSAPDKSGLPSDRFSAERTGGSVSTLTIQRTQQEDSAVYLCASRWTGQALNEQFFGPGTRLTVL.

This clone has a handful of counts. The chain is built from TRBV11-1 and TRBJ2-7; possible D gene TRBD1, 6 bases. Germline lookup yields CDR1 SGHAT and CDR2 FQDESV (reference sequence). The CDR3 spans 13 residues. Trimming took 5 bases from V and 6 from J, leaving 14 bases between them. In DNA form, the CDR3 reads TGTGCCAGCAGCCTGGGGCAGGGGTCCGAGCAGTACTTC. It codes for CASSLGQGSEQYF.

This clone was picked up a small number of times. This chain connects TRBV14 to TRBJ2-1; 10 bases are shared with TRBD2. This CDR3 has 17 amino acids. CDR1 is SGHDN and CDR2 is FVKESK in the germline V gene. Losses at the gene ends were 0 bases for V and 7 bases for J; bases not matched to a gene: 9. The CDR3, as DNA: TGTGCCAGCAGCCAAGACAGAGCGGGGGGGCCGGGGAATGAGCAGTTCTTC. Protein product: CASSQDRAGGPGNEQFF.